This T cell receptor beta chain was identified in a study of T-cell memory formation after mild COVID-19. Overall study: Clusters were largely donor specific.

Concerning this clonotype: The DNA is omitted, as the CDR3 cannot be located on it reliably, and the CDR3 follows TCRdb's listing.

TCRalpha and TCRbeta libraries used 5'RACE with constant-segment primers and UMIs. TCRdb fed the 5' RACE reads into MiXCR, producing one record per CDR3 protein. The sample has about 430,000 distinct CDR3 sequences, 20% to 25% seen once. The source is an adult woman who had mild COVID-19 (a few samples of this study predate the infection). Cell type and time point are not known. The sample taken for sequencing was PBMCs or a T cell subset sorted from them (not recorded which).

The CDR3 reads CATSDLRAGELFF. J is TRBJ2-2 and V is TRBV24-1. The CDR3 contains 13 residues when both ends are counted. Germline V gives CDR1 KGHDR, CDR2 SFDVKD.